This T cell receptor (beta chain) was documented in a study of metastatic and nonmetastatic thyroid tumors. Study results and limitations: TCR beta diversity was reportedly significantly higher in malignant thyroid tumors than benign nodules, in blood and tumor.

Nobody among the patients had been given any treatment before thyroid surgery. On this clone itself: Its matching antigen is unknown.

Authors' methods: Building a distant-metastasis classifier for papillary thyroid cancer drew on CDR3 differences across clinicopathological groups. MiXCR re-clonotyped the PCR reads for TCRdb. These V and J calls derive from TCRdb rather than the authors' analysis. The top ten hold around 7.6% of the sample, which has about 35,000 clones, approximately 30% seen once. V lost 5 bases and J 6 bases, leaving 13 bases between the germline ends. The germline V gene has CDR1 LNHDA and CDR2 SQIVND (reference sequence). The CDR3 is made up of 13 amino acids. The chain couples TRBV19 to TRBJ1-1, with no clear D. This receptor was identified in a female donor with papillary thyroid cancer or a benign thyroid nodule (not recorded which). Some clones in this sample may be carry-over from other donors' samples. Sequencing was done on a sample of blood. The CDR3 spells CASSSELSPEAFF. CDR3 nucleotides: TGTGCCAGTAGTTCAGAGCTATCCCCTGAAGCTTTCTTT.